A single sample is the source of the 29 T cell receptor beta chains below, sequenced in a study of T cell repertoires in ileal Crohn's disease (dated by TCRdb to the late 2010s). The time point tag for this specimen amounts to: inflamed ileum from the surgical specimen. The method was the immunoSEQ multiplex PCR assay. The table comes from immuneACCESS by way of TCRdb, which keeps in-frame sequences with V and J called. Part of the clones is missing from these tables; in studies checked, under half for an unresolved V gene and the rest for unknown reasons. Counted in this sample were hundreds of clones; less than 98% of them appeared once. The top ten clonotypes cover roughly 2% of the sample. Sequencing was done on a sample of ileal tissue. The origin of the receptors is an adult with Crohn's disease.

The chain recombines TRBV4-3 with TRBJ1-2, with 10 bases matching TRBD1. V was pared by 4 bases and J by 4 bases, with 6 bases of the junction left unmatched. Germline V gives CDR1 LGHNA, CDR2 YSLEER. CDR3 length: 15 amino acids. CDR3 in DNA: TGCGCCAGCAGCCTGGGGACAGGGGCGGTCTATGGCTACACCTTC. Protein sequence: CASSLGTGAVYGYTF.

The gene calls are TRBV6-6 and TRBJ1-3; D unclear. The germline V and J ends were trimmed by 2 bases and 2 bases, with 10 bases remaining between them. Germline CDR1 is MNHNY and CDR2 is SVGAGI (reference sequence). This CDR3 contains 15 residues. The CDR3 nucleotides are TGTGCCAGCAGTTACCCGGGGTCCCCTGGAAACACCATATATTTT. Translating it yields CASSYPGSPGNTIYF.

V and J are TRBV5-1 and TRBJ1-3, with 7 bases that match TRBD1. Germline V gene sequence: CDR1 SGHRS, CDR2 YFSETQ. J lost 2 bases, V lost 4 bases, and 3 bases had no gene match. This CDR3 spans 14 amino acids. CDR3 DNA sequence: TGCGCCAGCAGCCTAGGGACAGCTGGAAACACCATATATTTT. As protein: CASSLGTAGNTIYF.

The rearrangement links TRBV2 to TRBJ1-3; the D is unclear. CDR3 size: 14 residues. Germline V CDR1 and CDR2: SNHLY, FYNNEI. V lost 6 bases, J lost 0 bases, and 9 bases lay in between. CDR3 in amino acids: CASRILSSGNTIYF. CDR3 DNA: TGTGCCAGCAGAATACTCAGCTCTGGAAACACCATATATTTT.

This chain uses TRBV2 with TRBJ1-1, with D unclear. Germline CDR1 and CDR2: SNHLY and FYNNEI. There are 11 residues in the CDR3. V was cut by 10 bases and J by 6 bases, with 12 bases left in between. CDR3 nucleotides: TGTGCCAAACCCCGTCAGGCTGAAGCTTTCTTT. Its protein is CAKPRQAEAFF. Based on the CDR3 plus reference TRBV2 and TRBJ1-1, the full variable domain is EPEVTQTPSHQVTQMGQEVILRCVPISNHLYFYWYRQILGQKVEFLVSFYNNEISEKSEIFDDQFSVERPDGSNFTLKIRSTKLEDSAMYFCAKPRQAEAFFGQGTRLTVV.

The chain links TRBV6-5 to TRBJ2-5; tentatively, D is TRBD2 (6 bases). The CDR3 loop spans 16 amino acids. V gave up 2 bases and J gave up 2 bases, with 15 bases separating them. Germline V gene lookup returns CDR1 MNHEY and CDR2 SVGAGI. Here the CDR3 reads CASSYGSGELQETQYF. CDR3 DNA: TGTGCCAGCAGTTACGGTAGCGGAGAGCTTCAAGAGACCCAGTACTTC.

This rearrangement joins TRBV27 to TRBJ2-5; 8 bases fit TRBD1. With 2 bases clipped from V and 5 bases from J, the junction kept 4 bases outside the gene matches. CDR3 size: 14 residues. Per the germline V gene, CDR1 is MNHEY and CDR2 is SMNVEV (reference sequence). The CDR3 sequence: CASSLGRGRETQYF. The CDR3 bases are TGTGCCAGCAGTTTAGGCAGGGGGCGGGAGACCCAGTACTTC.

The rearrangement links TRBV7-9 to TRBJ2-2; a weak D match, TRBD1 (5 bases). CDR3 length: 13 amino acids. The V and J ends lost 6 bases and 5 bases respectively, with 10 bases between them. Germline-derived CDR1 and CDR2 are SEHNR and FQNEAQ (reference sequence). CDR3 sequence reads: CASSLQGTGELFF. CDR3 nucleotide sequence: TGTGCCAGCAGTCTTCAGGGTACCGGGGAGCTGTTTTTT.

This rearrangement joins TRBV5-1 to TRBJ2-5, with 8 bases identical to TRBD1. Losses at the gene ends were 8 bases for V and 2 bases for J; bases not matched to a gene: 5. CDR3 length: 13 amino acids. Germline lookup yields CDR1 SGHRS and CDR2 YFSETQ. The chain's CDR3 is CASLGQGQETQYF. The CDR3 nucleotides are TGCGCCAGTTTAGGACAGGGTCAAGAGACCCAGTACTTC.

This rearrangement joins TRBV7-9 to TRBJ1-1, with D possibly TRBD1 on 5 matching bases. Germline values: CDR1 SEHNR, CDR2 FQNEAQ (reference sequence). The CDR3 is 14 amino acids. Trimming left V 1 base short and J 3 bases short, with 9 bases between. Here the CDR3 reads CASSLDRGDTEAFF. The CDR3 DNA reads as TGTGCCAGCAGCTTAGACCGAGGGGACACTGAAGCTTTCTTT.

This chain joins TRBV18 and TRBJ1-1; perhaps TRBD1 as D (5 bases). The V and J ends lost 5 bases and 1 base respectively, with 11 bases between them. The CDR3 has 14 residues. CDR1 and CDR2 from the germline V gene are KGHSH and LQKENI. The CDR3 DNA sequence: TGTGCCAGCTCAACAGCAGGGTGGAACACTGAAGCTTTCTTT. This codes for CASSTAGWNTEAFF.

V is TRBV7-2 and J is TRBJ2-5, with 12 nucleotides matching TRBD2. This CDR3 spans 17 amino acids. In germline, CDR1 is SGHTA, CDR2 FQGNSA. After removal of 0 bases from V and 4 bases from J, the junction contained 6 bases not matched to a gene. The CDR3 DNA is TGTGCCAGCAGCTTAGCGGCTAGCGGGGGGGCAGGAGAGACCCAGTACTTC. Protein sequence: CASSLAASGGAGETQYF. The full variable domain, rest sourced from reference TRBV7-2 and TRBJ2-5, is GAGVSQSPSNKVTEKGKDVELRCDPISGHTALYWYRQSLGQGLEFLIYFQGNSAPDKSGLPSDRFSAERTGGSVSTLTIQRTQQEDSAVYLCASSLAASGGAGETQYFGPGTRLLVL.

The rearrangement uses TRBV28 and TRBJ1-2; tentatively, D is TRBD1 (5 bases). CDR1 and CDR2 from the germline V gene are MDHEN and SYDVKM. The CDR3 covers 14 residues. V lost 6 bases to trimming and J lost 2 bases, with 13 bases between them. The CDR3 nucleotides are TGTGCCAGCAGCCAGGATTGGGGGAACTATGGCTACACCTTC. Translated: CASSQDWGNYGYTF.

V and J are TRBV28 and TRBJ2-7; TRBD2 matches 13 bases. CDR3 size: 16 residues. Germline V gives CDR1 MDHEN, CDR2 SYDVKM. Trimming removed 4 bases from V and 0 bases from J; junction bases left unmatched: 3. CDR3 coding DNA: TGTGCCAGCAGTTCCTGGACTAGCGGGAGCTCCTACGAGCAGTACGTC. It is translated as CASSSWTSGSSYEQYV.

This clone was counted a single time. The V and J genes are TRBV7-2 and TRBJ2-2; the D is unclear. The V end was cut by 0 bases, the J end by 7 bases, with 9 bases between. Germline V gene lookup returns CDR1 SGHTA and CDR2 FQGNSA. The CDR3 length is 14 residues. The chain's CDR3 is CASSLALTDGELFF. The DNA of the CDR3 is TGTGCCAGCAGCTTAGCGCTAACAGACGGGGAGCTGTTTTTT.

This clone has only one observation. The rearrangement joins TRBV5-4 to TRBJ2-1; D is undetermined. The CDR3 is made up of 15 amino acids. Germline V gene lookup returns CDR1 SGHNT and CDR2 YYREEE (reference sequence). Trimming took 2 bases from V and 0 from J, leaving 9 bases between them. The CDR3 loop is CASSLMHSSYNEQFF. The CDR3 DNA follows: TGTGCCAGCAGCTTAATGCACAGCTCCTACAATGAGCAGTTCTTC.

This rearrangement joins TRBV14 to TRBJ1-1; maybe TRBD1 (6 bases). The CDR3 extends over 14 amino acids. Germline V gives CDR1 SGHDN, CDR2 FVKESK. Between the trimmed V and J ends, which lost 4 bases and 1 base, there was a span of 10 bases. CDR3 residues: CASSPRGGNTEAFF. The DNA for the CDR3 is TGTGCCAGCAGCCCGAGGGGGGGGAACACTGAAGCTTTCTTT.

This chain uses TRBV4-3 with TRBJ1-5; possible D gene TRBD1, 6 bases. Germline V gene sequence: CDR1 LGHNA, CDR2 YSLEER. This CDR3 comprises 14 residues. Trimming shortened V by 1 base and J by 5 bases, and 9 bases separated the two germline ends. Here the CDR3 reads CASSQGQDHQPQHF. CDR3 nucleotides: TGCGCCAGCAGCCAAGGACAGGACCATCAGCCCCAGCATTTT.

The chain carries TRBV7-2 and TRBJ2-7; D is perhaps TRBD1 or TRBD2 (5 bases each). Germline values: CDR1 SGHTA, CDR2 FQGNSA. V lost 6 bases to trimming and J lost 9 bases, with 21 bases between them. The CDR3 extends over 14 amino acids. The chain's CDR3 is CASSRPGTGMAQYV. Written as DNA, the CDR3 is TGTGCCAGCAGTCGTCCCGGGACGGGGATGGCGCAGTACGTC.

The chain is built from TRBV7-2 and TRBJ2-3; D gene uncertain. CDR3 length: 15 residues. Germline V CDR1 and CDR2: SGHTA, FQGNSA. V shed 2 bases and J shed 2 bases, with 11 bases lying between them. CDR3 protein: CASSLSQTSTDTQYF. The CDR3 DNA is TGTGCCAGCAGCTTATCCCAGACATCCACAGATACGCAGTATTTT.

The chain employs TRBV7-6 and TRBJ2-5; 7 nucleotides match TRBD1. Germline assignment: CDR1 SGHVS and CDR2 FNYEAQ. This CDR3 is built from 14 residues. After removal of 5 bases from V and 5 bases from J, the junction contained 8 bases not matched to a gene. The CDR3 sequence is CASSHRDSWETQYF. Here the CDR3 DNA reads TGTGCCAGCAGCCACCGGGACAGTTGGGAGACCCAGTACTTC.

This clone was seen just once. The rearrangement joins TRBV21-1 to TRBJ1-2; the table's D call of TRBD1 was not tested on the DNA. TRBV21-1 constitutes a pseudogene. This CDR3 has 12 residues. CDR3 in DNA: TGTGCCGGACCCGGGGACAGTTCAGCTAGGACCTTC. Translated, it gives CAGPGDSSARTF.

A single count supports this clone. This chain links TRBV7-2 with TRBJ2-5, with 7 nucleotides matching TRBD2. Germline assignment: CDR1 SGHTA and CDR2 FQGNSA. Unmatched junction bases numbered 2, after V lost 3 bases and J lost 1 base. This CDR3 has 14 residues. CDR3 in DNA: TGTGCCAGCAGCTTTTGGGGGGGCCAAGAGACCCAGTACTTC. Encoded protein: CASSFWGGQETQYF.

The rearrangement uses TRBV5-5 and TRBJ1-2; weak D call: TRBD1 (6 bases). CDR3 length equals 15 residues. V gave up 4 bases and J gave up 1 base, with 14 bases separating them. Germline V gene lookup returns CDR1 SGHKS and CDR2 YYEKEE (reference sequence). CDR3 sequence (DNA): TGTGCCAGCAGCGGCCGGGACAACCTTAACTATGGCTACACCTTC. This translates into CASSGRDNLNYGYTF.

V usage is TRBV15 and J usage is TRBJ2-7; 8 positions match TRBD1. Germline values: CDR1 LNHNV, CDR2 YYDKDF (reference sequence). CDR3 length: 13 amino acids. Unmatched junction bases numbered 9, after V lost 8 bases and J lost 6 bases. CDR3 nucleotides: TGTGCCACCGGTTTGGACAGGGAACGCGAGCAGTACGTC. This translates into CATGLDREREQYV.

This chain links TRBV14 with TRBJ1-3, with D perhaps TRBD1 (6 bases). Germline CDR1 is SGHDN and CDR2 is FVKESK. CDR3 size: 14 residues. Trimming pared 6 bases from V and 2 bases from J, leaving 11 bases between. The CDR3 nucleotides are TGTGCCAGCAGGAAGGGGGGTGCTGGAAACACCATATATTTT. Its protein product is CASRKGGAGNTIYF.

This chain joins TRBV11-2 and TRBJ2-5; the D gene is possibly TRBD1 (6 bases). V was trimmed by 5 bases and J by 5 bases, leaving 12 bases between them. The germline gives CDR1 SGHAT, CDR2 FQNNGV. The CDR3 contains 13 residues. The CDR3 DNA follows: TGTGCCAGCAGCCCAGGGGTGGGGGAGACCCAGTACTTC. Amino acids: CASSPGVGETQYF.

The CDR3 region has the DNA TGTGCCAGCAGCTCACTAGCGGGGGGCCCCTACAATGAGCAGTTCTTC. Its translation is CASSSLAGGPYNEQFF. J is TRBJ2-1 and V is TRBV11-2; TRBD2 matches 12 bases. Germline lookup yields CDR1 SGHAT and CDR2 FQNNGV. The junction had 3 bases not matched to a gene; V was cut back by 4 bases and J by 2 bases. The CDR3 spans 16 residues.

The genes are TRBV7-9 and TRBJ2-1, with 9 bases lining up with TRBD1. Germline V gives CDR1 SEHNR, CDR2 FQNEAQ (reference sequence). Germline trimming cut 3 bases from V and 6 bases from J; bases unmatched to any gene: 3. The CDR3 consists of 14 residues. The CDR3 region is CASSFGTGFNEQFF. CDR3 DNA: TGTGCCAGCAGCTTCGGGACAGGGTTCAATGAGCAGTTCTTC.